The entry below gives a single T cell receptor (beta chain) sequence along with its context. This clone was seen only a few times. Its antigen specificity is not known. Per-nucleotide qualities are absent, and no much larger clonotype sits a single base away. This sample is drawn from a study of cytomegalovirus exposure and HLA in healthy donors (dated by TCRdb to about 2017). General notes on the study: In an earlier analysis of several hundred of the donors, about 270 Gb of sequence data and some 100 million unique TCR beta sequences from about 179 million T cells were reported. Every repertoire in the discovery cohort had been generated on one and the same sequencing platform. In a later analysis, previously published TCR beta repertoires from about 670 donors were re-analyzed and high-resolution HLA genotyping was added so that TCR occurrence patterns could be studied. Donor age, sex, ethnicity and CMV serostatus were compiled together with the repertoire data. Rather than using new phenotypic data, the later analysis identified candidate immune exposures from TCR beta sequences and from how often those sequences occurred across donors. HLA typing included class I and class II loci at four-digit resolution. Typing coverage differed by locus: A, B, C, DRB1 and DQB1 were typed in roughly 620-630 donors, DQA1 in 500 to 550, DPA1 in around 600, and DPB1 in just under 480. A few DR-DQ haplotypes were treated as single units for association and clustering because of strong linkage in the cohort. Among approximately 370 genotyped donors of the cohort, an average of roughly 230,000 unique TCR beta nucleotide sequences was sequenced per donor, of which 15% to 20% were non-productive. The aim of the study was to test whether cataloging public T cell receptors could identify signatures of past pathogen exposure. The study combined high-throughput TCR immunosequencing, statistical association of individual TCRs with disease status, and machine learning to predict cytomegalovirus infection status. The study profiled the T cell repertoires of 500 to 800 subjects by immunosequencing and related them to cytomegalovirus serostatus. The genetic ancestry cluster associated with self-reported Caucasian donors included roughly 84% of the 300 to 450 genotyped donors. An earlier analysis of approximately 580 of the donors used high-throughput TCR beta sequencing to judge whether each TCR beta V gene segment behaved as functional or pseudogenic. A later genetic analysis took genome-wide SNP genotypes for about 55% of the 666 donors and used that subset as a discovery cohort. A separate validation cohort of approximately 130 different subjects was used in addition to the roughly 720-subject first cohort. An early release that covered roughly 600 HLA-typed donors contained around 300 gigabases of sequencing data and some 87 million unique TCR sequences. Summary of the overall study and its limitations: The cohort was sequenced for TCR beta chains only, and without alpha or paired-chain data the features that could be detected were limited. An association between a missense DCLRE1C variant and V-gene and J-gene trimming of TCR beta chains was found in a later genetic analysis and replicated in an independent cohort. The only immune exposure information available for the cohort was CMV serostatus. Linkage disequilibrium might explain the correlated functional status among segregating V segments, but an unknown experimental factor could not be ruled out. Broadly in line with IMGT annotations, most TCR beta V segments showed up in productive rearrangements about 90% or about 30% of the time in an earlier analysis of approximately 600 of the donors. According to a later analysis, parvovirus B19, influenza, CMV and Epstein-Barr virus appeared linked to several top co-occurrence clusters. Most TCR sequences were seen in very few donors, while some public TCRs were found in many individuals. A later analysis found that HLA-associated TCR beta chains were more clonally expanded and had lower generation probabilities than equally common non-associated chains. Presence/absence analyses assumed roughly uniform sequencing depth across donors, an assumption that may not hold. The sequencing pipeline was judged likely to have produced a cluster of highly shared sequence variants as a technical artifact. Seventeen rarely observed V segments, including chromosome 9 orphons, were excluded from the earlier analysis of about 610 of the donors because counts were too low. A later analysis found that most CMV-associated TCR beta chains appeared HLA-restricted, with HLA associations seemingly driven largely by CMV exposure. The study listed 150 to 200 TCR beta chains as associated with cytomegalovirus. Because some donors lacked HLA typing at each locus, the association tests relied only on the typed subset. In vitro tests confirmed that a few of the cytomegalovirus-associated TCR beta chains recognize cytomegalovirus antigens. In a later analysis, some 18,000 TCR beta sequences were associated with specific HLA alleles at a false discovery rate of 0.05. The classifier was reported to diagnose cytomegalovirus status with high specificity and sensitivity in both the original cohort and the validation cohort. A further reported finding was that TCR beta sequences accurately predicted the HLA-A and HLA-B alleles for most subjects in the first cohort. Some IMGT-functional V segments, including TRBV6-2 and TRBV6-3, could not be distinguished by the 87-base-pair reads and were therefore excluded. When HLA alleles, especially DR and DQ, strongly co-occurred, TCR associations were difficult to assign to individual alleles. The authors suggested that the approach could potentially be generalized to other disease states and immunological phenotypes. According to a later analysis, TCR association rates differed among HLA loci, with DRB1 alleles showing the most associated TCRs and HLA-C alleles showing the fewest. According to a later genetic analysis, donors in an Asian-associated ancestry cluster had fewer N-insertions in productive TCRs than the roughly 700-donor mean.

The receptor library was made with the immunoSEQ multiplex PCR assay. For the multiplex PCR, a mixture combining 60 forward primers for TCR Vbeta segments and 13 reverse primers for TCR Jbeta segments was used. The CDR3 region of rearranged TCR beta genes was amplified from genomic DNA by a multiplex PCR assay. Amplified TCR beta libraries were sequenced as 87-base-pair reads on the Illumina HiSeq System. Under the source paper's analysis protocol: In a later analysis, some 80 million unique TCR beta chains were counted across the roughly 610 repertoires, and roughly 10 million of these chains were shared by at least two donors. Raw reads were error-corrected and collapsed into unique sequences with a nearest-neighbor algorithm that merged closely related sequences to remove PCR and sequencing errors. CDR3 sequences were aligned to IMGT reference sequences to assign V, D and J gene segments. For a sequence to be retained, a match of at least six nucleotides was required to both a V gene segment and a J gene segment. A rearrangement was called productive if the CDR3 had no stop codons and remained in frame with V and J, and every other rearrangement was called non-productive. CDR3 was defined by IMGT convention, running from the second conserved V-encoded cysteine to the conserved J-encoded phenylalanine. The earlier analysis of about 620 of the donors excluded sequences that lacked an unambiguous match to a single V gene segment. In an earlier analysis of 450 to 750 of the donors, a V segment was called functional when productive rearrangements were above 56.7%, and segregating when the standard deviation between donors exceeded 5%. A statistical classification framework was built for diagnosing cytomegalovirus status from the catalog of TCR beta chain sequences. V and J gene assignment, in a later analysis, came from comparing TCR nucleotide sequences with IMGT/GENE-DB human TR gene sequences. The TCRdist pipeline was used in a later analysis to assign CDR3 sequences and most-parsimonious VDJ recombination scenarios. A later analysis defined each TCR beta chain by its CDR3 amino acid sequence plus V-gene family, and excluded reads lacking a unique V-gene family. To address suspected cross-contamination and a sequencing artifact, a later analysis removed 592 highly shared, low-generation-probability nucleotide sequences. In a later analysis, a clonal expansion index for each public chain was calculated from normalized within-repertoire ranks of inferred template counts. In a later analysis, generation probabilities were computed using a VDJ recombination model fitted to out-of-frame rearrangements, and the results were checked against IGoR. A later analysis scored TCR-TCR, TCR-HLA and TCR-CMV co-occurrence with hypergeometric tests, applying a repertoire-size bias correction to TCR pairs. To estimate false discovery rates, a later analysis permuted the HLA or CMV assignments 20 times. In a later analysis, co-occurring TCRs were grouped using DBSCAN, with TCRdist sequence similarity added in when clustering inside HLA-allele-positive subsets. For co-occurrence clustering, repertoires with fewer than 30,000 or more than 120,000 public chains were excluded, along with four to six repertoires with anomalous nucleotide sharing. TCRdb limited this immuneACCESS table to in-frame rearrangements with V and J called. A share of clones is missing; checked studies link under half to unresolved V genes, and the rest is unexplained. V and J calls and clone size are given by that table; D and trimming were obtained from the DNA. This sample comprises some 150,000 clones, approximately 9% of them detected only once. The ten largest clones add up to around 1.9% of the sample.

In total, 500 to 700 healthy bone marrow donors made up the cohort. At the time of sampling, all cohort members were nominally healthy, though unrecorded immune exposures were likely present. The donor was CMV seronegative and belonged to the group of 320 or so seronegative cohort members. A peripheral blood sample was provided by each donor, and peripheral blood mononuclear cells were used for TCR beta sequencing. Genomic DNA was extracted from the blood cell samples with the Qiagen DNeasy Blood Extraction Kit. In the germline V gene (reference sequence), CDR1 corresponds to MNHEY and CDR2 to SMNVEV. V loses 2 bases of germline sequence and J loses 8 bases, and the interval between the two ends is 12 bases. The CDR3 measures 13 amino acids from cysteine to phenylalanine. Kept here is only the CDR3 DNA, which spans 39 bases and is read in frame from base 1.

Sequencing was performed on PBMCs. The receptor was derived from a male donor in good health and CMV-seronegative. The V gene is TRBV27 and the J gene is TRBJ1-2, with the D gene not clear enough to name. This receptor has the CDR3 CASSLLGGSGYTF. The DNA reads TGTGCCAGCAGTTTACTAGGAGGGAGCGGCTACACCTTC.